The 14 T cell receptor beta chains in this list originate from one sample, sequenced in a study of T-cell memory formation after mild COVID-19. TCRdb recomputed calls from the 5' RACE reads with MiXCR, one row per CDR3 protein. The sample records 300,000 to 400,000 distinct CDR3 sequences, roughly 15% being singletons. Input material: PBMCs or a T cell subset sorted from them (not recorded which). The receptor source for this set is a man between 18 and 29 years old who had mild COVID-19 (a few samples of this study predate the infection). Cell type and time point are not known.

The chain combines TRBV3-1 with TRBJ2-3; D is perhaps TRBD1 or TRBD2 (5 bases each). This CDR3 is 15 amino acids long. Trimming pared 3 bases from V and 6 bases from J, leaving 16 bases between. The germline CDR1 and CDR2 sequences are LGHDT and YNNKEL (reference sequence). CDR3 in amino acids: CASSHLPGRDDTQYF. The CDR3 nucleotides read TGTGCCAGCAGCCACCTTCCGGGGCGAGATGATACGCAGTATTTT.

The V call is TRBV7-3, the J call TRBJ2-1; D not certain. Germline loops: CDR1 SGHTA, CDR2 FQGTGA. V was trimmed by 4 bases and J by 9 bases, leaving 13 bases between them. The CDR3 contains 13 residues. The CDR3: CASSSAEIGEQFF. CDR3 nucleotides: TGTGCCAGCAGCTCAGCCGAGATAGGTGAGCAGTTCTTC. Variable domain in full (rest from reference TRBV7-3 and TRBJ2-1): GAGVSQTPSNKVTEKGKYVELRCDPISGHTALYWYRQSLGQGPEFLIYFQGTGAADDSGLPNDRFFAVRPEGSVSTLKIQRTERGDSAVYLCASSSAEIGEQFFGPGTRLTVL.

This clonotype turned up a few times. The rearrangement joins TRBV7-3 to TRBJ2-1, with a tentative D call TRBD1 (5 bases). The germline gives CDR1 SGHTA, CDR2 FQGTGA. The V gene lost 5 bases and the J gene lost 4 bases, with 15 bases spanning the gap. This CDR3 is 15 amino acids long. The CDR3 nucleotides read TGTGCCAGCAGCCCGTTTCAGGGATCGTACAATGAGCAGTTCTTC. Its protein is CASSPFQGSYNEQFF.

V usage is TRBV11-2 and J usage is TRBJ1-3; D unresolved. Germline CDR1 and CDR2: SGHAT and FQNNGV. Trimming removed 4 bases from V and 2 bases from J, with 15 bases in between. The CDR3 loop spans 16 amino acids. CDR3: CASSSLGRGTGNTIYF. The CDR3 DNA follows: TGTGCCAGCAGCTCCCTGGGCCGAGGGACTGGAAACACCATATATTTT. The variable domain in full, completed from reference TRBV11-2 and TRBJ1-3, reads EAGVAQSPRYKIIEKRQSVAFWCNPISGHATLYWYQQILGQGPKLLIQFQNNGVVDDSQLPKDRFSAERLKGVDSTLKIQPAKLEDSAVYLCASSSLGRGTGNTIYFGEGSWLTVV.

This clonotype was detected only a few times. This rearrangement joins TRBV19 to TRBJ2-1; 12 bases agree with TRBD2. J lost 4 bases, V lost 4 bases, and 8 bases had no gene match. CDR1 is LNHDA, CDR2 SQIVND, per germline (reference sequence). This CDR3 spans 17 amino acids. This chain's CDR3 is CASSTPRLAGAYNEQFF. The CDR3 DNA follows: TGTGCCAGTAGTACCCCGAGACTAGCGGGAGCGTACAATGAGCAGTTCTTC. Complete variable domain (other parts from reference TRBV19 and TRBJ2-1): DGGITQSPKYLFRKEGQNVTLSCEQNLNHDAMYWYRQDPGQGLRLIYYSQIVNDFQKGDIAEGYSVSREKKESFPLTVTSAQKNPTAFYLCASSTPRLAGAYNEQFFGPGTRLTVL.

V is TRBV19 and J is TRBJ1-5; no clear D. There are 17 residues in the CDR3. V was clipped by 4 bases and J by 4 bases, with 20 bases between them. Germline-derived CDR1 and CDR2 are LNHDA and SQIVND (reference sequence). CDR3 amino acids: CASSTRSLRRSNQPQHF. The CDR3, as DNA: TGTGCCAGTAGTACCCGATCTCTCCGGAGAAGTAATCAGCCCCAGCATTTT. Based on the CDR3 plus reference TRBV19 and TRBJ1-5, the full variable domain is DGGITQSPKYLFRKEGQNVTLSCEQNLNHDAMYWYRQDPGQGLRLIYYSQIVNDFQKGDIAEGYSVSREKKESFPLTVTSAQKNPTAFYLCASSTRSLRRSNQPQHFGDGTRLSIL.

This clonotype was seen at least ten times. V gene TRBV20-1 combines with J gene TRBJ2-1; D not certain. The CDR3 length is 11 residues. V lost 7 bases and J lost 5, with 9 bases in between. CDR1 DFQATT and CDR2 SNEGSKA come from the germline V gene (reference sequence). The CDR3 region has the DNA TGCAGTGTCAAGGCCCACAATGAGCAGTTCTTC. Translation gives CSVKAHNEQFF.

The chain joins TRBV20-1 to TRBJ2-6, with D perhaps matching TRBD2 (6 bases). The CDR3 covers 16 residues. CDR1 and CDR2 (germline): DFQATT, SNEGSKA (reference sequence). The CDR3 sequence: CRASGGTQSGANVLTF. The CDR3 DNA sequence: TGCAGGGCCTCGGGCGGGACCCAGTCTGGGGCCAACGTCCTGACTTTC.

This sequence joins TRBV6-5 and TRBJ2-7; no reliable D call. Germline values: CDR1 MNHEY, CDR2 SVGAGI. V shed 2 bases and J shed 0 bases, with 5 bases lying between them. The CDR3 sequence is 13 residues long. The CDR3 is CASSYGVSYEQYF. The CDR3 nucleotides are TGTGCCAGCAGTTACGGGGTCTCCTACGAGCAGTACTTC.

The chain employs TRBV7-9 and TRBJ2-7; either TRBD1 or TRBD2 may supply D (5 bases each). The germline V gene encodes CDR1 SEHNR and CDR2 FQNEAQ (reference sequence). V was cut by 4 bases and J by 11 bases, with 18 bases left in between. CDR3 size: 13 residues. The CDR3 reads CASSSPGQGREYF. The CDR3 DNA follows: TGTGCCAGCAGCTCGCCGGGGCAGGGCAGGGAGTACTTC.

V gene TRBV19 combines with J gene TRBJ2-1; 9 bases agree with TRBD1. The CDR3 totals 13 residues. The trim removed 8 bases at V and 7 bases at J, leaving 6 bases unmatched. Germline-derived CDR1 and CDR2 are LNHDA and SQIVND (reference sequence). The CDR3 DNA reads TGTGCCAGTCAGACAGGGGGATGGAATGAGCAGTTCTTC. This sequence encodes CASQTGGWNEQFF.

This clonotype was detected many times. This chain connects TRBV20-1 to TRBJ2-7; D unresolved. The length of the CDR3 is 12 residues. Germline values: CDR1 DFQATT, CDR2 SNEGSKA (reference sequence). V was trimmed by 1 base and J by 5 bases, leaving 9 bases between them. The CDR3 spells CSARGPGDEQYF. The CDR3, as DNA: TGCAGTGCTAGAGGGCCCGGCGACGAGCAGTACTTC.

The CDR3 here is CASSQGQRLYGYTF. The CDR3 coding sequence is TGCGCCAGCAGCCAGGGCCAGAGACTCTATGGCTACACCTTC. The rearrangement uses TRBV4-1 and TRBJ1-2; D call uncertain. Germline values: CDR1 MGHRA, CDR2 YSYEKL. This CDR3 region has 14 residues. V lost 3 bases and J lost 4, with 12 bases in between.

This clonotype was seen more than once but under ten times. The CDR3 is CASSIGYSNQPQHF. The DNA of the CDR3 is TGTGCCAGTAGTATTGGGTATAGCAATCAGCCCCAGCATTTT. The V call is TRBV19, the J call TRBJ1-5; D uncertain. The germline gives CDR1 LNHDA, CDR2 SQIVND (reference sequence). Trimming pared 3 bases from V and 0 bases from J, leaving 6 bases between. The CDR3 totals 14 residues.